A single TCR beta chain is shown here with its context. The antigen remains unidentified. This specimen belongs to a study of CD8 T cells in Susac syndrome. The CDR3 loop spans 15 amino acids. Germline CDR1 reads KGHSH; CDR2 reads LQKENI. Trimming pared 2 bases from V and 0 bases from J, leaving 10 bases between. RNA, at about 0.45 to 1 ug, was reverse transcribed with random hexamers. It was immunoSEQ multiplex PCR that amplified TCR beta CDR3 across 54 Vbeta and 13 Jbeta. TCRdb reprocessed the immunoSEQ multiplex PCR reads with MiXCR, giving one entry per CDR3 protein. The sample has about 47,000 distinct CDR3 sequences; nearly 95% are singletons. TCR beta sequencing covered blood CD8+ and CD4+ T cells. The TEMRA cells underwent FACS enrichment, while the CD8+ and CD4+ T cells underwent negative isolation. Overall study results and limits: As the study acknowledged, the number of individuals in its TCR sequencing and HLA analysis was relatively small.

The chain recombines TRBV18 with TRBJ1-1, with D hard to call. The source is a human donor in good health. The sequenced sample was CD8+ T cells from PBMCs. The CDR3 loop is CASSPERGMNTEAFF. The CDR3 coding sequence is TGTGCCAGCTCACCAGAACGCGGGATGAACACTGAAGCTTTCTTT.